This T cell receptor (beta chain) was obtained from a study of blood T cells in healthy people across ages. Study-level findings and limits: While age rose, TCR beta diversity per million T cells dropped in a roughly linear way.

A word on this clonotype: The antigen is undetermined.

CDR1 and CDR2 (germline): LGHNT, FRNRAP. The CDR3 spans 14 residues. V dropped 3 bases and J dropped 1 base, with 8 bases sitting between them. Primers used in a second PCR of about 6 to 11 cycles were a sample-barcoded 5' primer and a J-beta primer mix. Each single sample gave us at least 2.5 million CDR3-containing paired-end reads. TCRdb fed the 5' RACE reads into MiXCR, producing one record per CDR3 protein. This table holds some 1.4 million distinct CDR3 sequences, roughly 40% found once. Specimen: blood. The rearrangement links TRBV12-5 to TRBJ2-3; D perhaps matches TRBD2 (6 bases). The clonotype originates from a woman under 30 in good health. The CDR3 protein is CASGFGGGTDTQYF. In nucleotides, the CDR3 is TGTGCTAGTGGTTTTGGCGGGGGCACAGATACGCAGTATTTT.